One sample yielded the 23 T cell receptor beta chains listed below, sequenced in a study of cytomegalovirus exposure and HLA in healthy donors. It was with 60 Vbeta and 13 Jbeta primers that the PCR ran. Method: immunoSEQ multiplex PCR; TCRdb's copy keeps in-frame clones and lacks some. Seen here are some 200,000 clones, roughly 80% observed once, and the top ten hold 3% to 4%. The material sequenced was PBMCs. These TCRs come from a man aged 45-60 years in good health and CMV-seronegative.

CDR3 sequence (DNA): TGTGCTAGTGGCAATCCTCCCGGGACAGGGGCTATGAACACTGAAGCTTTCTTT. Amino acids: CASGNPPGTGAMNTEAFF. The genes are TRBV12-5 and TRBJ1-1; 10 bases match TRBD1. The J segment lost 0 bases and the V segment lost 6 bases, leaving 13 bases of the junction unmatched. The CDR3 sequence is 18 residues long. Germline V CDR1 and CDR2: LGHNT, FRNRAP.

The chain uses TRBV28 and TRBJ1-5; TRBD1 matches 7 bases. J lost 2 bases, V lost 5 bases, and 9 bases had no gene match. The germline CDR1 and CDR2 sequences are MDHEN and SYDVKM. There are 16 residues in the CDR3. CDR3: CASSQGRGHGNQPQHF. The DNA of the CDR3 is TGTGCCAGCAGTCAAGGTAGGGGGCACGGCAATCAGCCCCAGCATTTT.

In this sample, this clone turned up once. J is TRBJ1-2 and V is TRBV18, with D possibly being TRBD1 (6 bases). V lost 3 bases to trimming and J lost 6 bases, with 20 bases between them. The CDR3 is 16 amino acids. Germline-derived CDR1 and CDR2 are KGHSH and LQKENI. CDR3 loop: CASSPLIAGATDGYTF. The CDR3 region has the DNA TGTGCCAGCTCACCGCTTATCGCAGGGGCTACGGATGGCTACACCTTC.

The rearrangement joins TRBV5-6 to TRBJ1-2; weak D call: TRBD1 (6 bases). The CDR3 contains 14 residues. Germline V lookup: CDR1 SGHDT, CDR2 YYEEEE. The V gene lost 1 base and the J gene lost 2 bases, with 9 bases spanning the gap. The CDR3 is CASSLFRGNYGYTF. The CDR3 DNA is TGTGCCAGCAGCTTGTTCAGGGGAAACTATGGCTACACCTTC.

V and J are TRBV15 and TRBJ2-1, with 8 bases matching TRBD2. V lost 11 bases and J lost 6; bases outside the gene matches: 9. The length of the CDR3 is 13 residues. Germline CDR1 reads LNHNV; CDR2 reads YYDKDF (reference sequence). CDR3 DNA sequence: TGTGCCTCCTCTAAGCGGGAGTCCAATGAGCAGTTCTTC. It encodes CASSKRESNEQFF.

The genes are TRBV5-1 and TRBJ2-5, with D possibly matching TRBD2 (6 bases). V lost 6 bases and J 9 bases, leaving 27 bases between the germline ends. The CDR3 is 16 residues long. Germline assignment: CDR1 SGHRS and CDR2 YFSETQ. This CDR3 is CASTGRPGTGGMAQYF. CDR3 in DNA: TGCGCCAGCACCGGCCGGCCGGGGACTGGTGGTATGGCCCAGTACTTC.

The table lists this clone with a count of one. V and J are TRBV6-5 and TRBJ2-7; 9 positions match TRBD1. The CDR3 consists of 15 residues. The ends lost 1 base at V and 6 bases at J; junction bases unmatched: 7. Germline-derived CDR1 and CDR2 are MNHEY and SVGAGI. CDR3 protein: CASSYLGQGFSEQYF. The CDR3 DNA follows: TGTGCCAGCAGTTACTTGGGACAGGGTTTTAGCGAGCAGTACTTC.

V is TRBV2 and J is TRBJ1-2; D not resolved. The CDR3 extends over 13 amino acids. The V and J ends lost 5 bases and 8 bases respectively, with 15 bases between them. Germline V gene sequence: CDR1 SNHLY, CDR2 FYNNEI. CDR3 loop: CASSPNWSGGYTF. CDR3 nucleotides: TGTGCCAGCAGTCCCAACTGGTCAGGAGGCTACACCTTC.

This chain links TRBV6-1 with TRBJ2-5; 7 bases line up with TRBD1. The better agreement between TRBJ2-7 and the DNA end casts doubt on the J call. Germline values: CDR1 MNHNS, CDR2 SASEGT. This CDR3 is 15 amino acids long. The CDR3, as DNA: TGTGCCAGCAGTGAAGCCGGGACAGCACCCTACGAGCAGTACTTC. It is translated as CASSEAGTAPYEQYF.

The genes are TRBV6-5 and TRBJ2-7; D remains unclear. The V end lost 5 bases, the J end lost 3 bases, and 5 bases lay between the germline ends. The CDR3 covers 11 residues. Germline V lookup: CDR1 MNHEY, CDR2 SVGAGI. The CDR3: CASSVNYEQYF. CDR3 coding DNA: TGTGCCAGCAGTGTCAACTACGAGCAGTACTTC.

The V and J genes are TRBV2 and TRBJ2-5, with 8 bases fitting TRBD2. Germline-derived CDR1 and CDR2 are SNHLY and FYNNEI. This CDR3 has 14 residues. J lost 3 bases, V lost 3 bases, and 3 bases had no gene match. CDR3 sequence: CASSELAGKETQYF. The CDR3 DNA reads TGTGCCAGCAGTGAGTTAGCGGGGAAAGAGACCCAGTACTTC.

In its sample, this clone was seen a few times. This chain uses TRBV27 with TRBJ1-2; D is uncertain. The germline CDR1 and CDR2 sequences are MNHEY and SMNVEV (reference sequence). This CDR3 has 12 residues. V was trimmed by 6 bases and J by 8 bases, leaving 13 bases between them. CDR3 region: CASRAGERGYTF. The CDR3 nucleotides read TGTGCCAGCAGGGCCGGCGAGAGGGGCTACACCTTC.

The rearrangement joins TRBV9 to TRBJ1-3; D is perhaps TRBD1 (6 bases). V shed 4 bases and J shed 4 bases, with 12 bases lying between them. Per germline, CDR1 SGDLS and CDR2 YYNGEE. CDR3 length: 14 amino acids. For the CDR3, the DNA is TGTGCCAGCAGCCCACCCGGGACAGGAAACACCATATATTTT. Its protein is CASSPPGTGNTIYF.

The chain uses TRBV7-2 and TRBJ2-1; the match to TRBD1 covers 11 bases. The germline V gene encodes CDR1 SGHTA and CDR2 FQGNSA. V lost 6 bases, J lost 4 bases, and 5 bases stayed unmatched. CDR3 length: 15 residues. CDR3 loop: CASRSGTGGYNEQFF. In DNA form, the CDR3 reads TGTGCCAGCAGGTCCGGGACAGGGGGGTACAATGAGCAGTTCTTC.

This chain links TRBV19 with TRBJ1-1, with TRBD1 matching over 9 bases. The ends lost 3 bases at V and 3 bases at J; junction bases unmatched: 2. This CDR3 contains 14 residues. Germline CDR1 and CDR2: LNHDA and SQIVND (reference sequence). DNA of the CDR3: TGTGCCAGTAGTATTAGGGACAGGGACACTGAAGCTTTCTTT. It translates to CASSIRDRDTEAFF. Complete variable domain (other parts from reference TRBV19 and TRBJ1-1): DGGITQSPKYLFRKEGQNVTLSCEQNLNHDAMYWYRQDPGQGLRLIYYSQIVNDFQKGDIAEGYSVSREKKESFPLTVTSAQKNPTAFYLCASSIRDRDTEAFFGQGTRLTVV.

This clone was picked up one time. V gene TRBV4-2 combines with J gene TRBJ1-3; 10 positions agree with TRBD1. CDR3 length: 15 amino acids. V gave up 1 base and J gave up 9 bases; unmatched junction bases: 6. Germline CDR1 and CDR2: LGHNA and YNFKEQ. CDR3 sequence: CASSQGGDRGSTIYF. CDR3 coding DNA: TGTGCCAGCAGCCAAGGAGGGGACAGGGGCAGCACCATATATTTT.

In this sample, this clone turned up once. As DNA, the CDR3 is TGTGCCAGTACGACAGGGAATCAGCCCCAGCATTTT. Its protein is CASTTGNQPQHF. V gene TRBV19 combines with J gene TRBJ1-5; 7 bases align to TRBD1. Germline V gene sequence: CDR1 LNHDA, CDR2 SQIVND (reference sequence). After removal of 7 bases from V and 4 bases from J, the junction contained 1 base not matched to a gene. The length of the CDR3 is 12 residues.

The chain carries TRBV27 and TRBJ2-7, with D maybe TRBD1 (6 bases). V was pared by 5 bases and J by 0 bases, with 11 bases between. Germline assignment: CDR1 MNHEY and CDR2 SMNVEV (reference sequence). This CDR3 is built from 14 residues. The CDR3 region is CASSRTGPSYEQYF. The CDR3 DNA sequence: TGTGCCAGCAGTAGAACAGGGCCCTCCTACGAGCAGTACTTC.

This clone was counted between two and nine times. The V call is TRBV2, the J call TRBJ1-5; maybe TRBD1 (5 bases). V was trimmed by 5 bases and J by 0 bases, leaving 8 bases between them. Germline V CDR1 and CDR2: SNHLY, FYNNEI. The CDR3 has 14 amino acids. Here the CDR3 DNA reads TGTGCCAGCAGTCGGGACTTTAGCAATCAGCCCCAGCATTTT. Its protein product is CASSRDFSNQPQHF. The variable domain in full, completed from reference TRBV2 and TRBJ1-5, reads EPEVTQTPSHQVTQMGQEVILRCVPISNHLYFYWYRQILGQKVEFLVSFYNNEISEKSEIFDDQFSVERPDGSNFTLKIRSTKLEDSAMYFCASSRDFSNQPQHFGDGTRLSIL.

This clone was picked up a small number of times. The V gene is TRBV11-2, the J gene TRBJ2-3, with D possibly matching TRBD1 (5 bases). V was cut by 0 bases and J by 5 bases, with 6 bases left in between. In germline, CDR1 is SGHAT, CDR2 FQNNGV. The CDR3 has 13 residues. The CDR3 DNA reads as TGTGCCAGCAGCTTAGACAGGGAAGATACGCAGTATTTT. Protein: CASSLDREDTQYF.

The chain carries TRBV30 and TRBJ1-6; D not certain. V was shortened by 0 bases and J by 0 bases, with 6 bases between the two germline ends. Germline assignment: CDR1 GTSNPN and CDR2 SVGIG (reference sequence). There are 15 residues in the CDR3. This chain's CDR3 is CAWSVSSSYNSPLHF. CDR3 nucleotide sequence: TGTGCCTGGAGTGTGAGTAGCTCCTATAATTCACCCCTCCACTTT.

This clone came up a few times. The gene calls are TRBV6-5 and TRBJ2-3, with 11 bases that match TRBD2. Germline CDR1 and CDR2: MNHEY and SVGAGI. Trimming cost V 6 bases and J 6 bases; bases outside gene matches: 8. The CDR3 totals 15 residues. CDR3 region: CASRSSGGAWDTQYF. Written as DNA, the CDR3 is TGTGCCAGCAGGAGTAGCGGGGGGGCGTGGGATACGCAGTATTTT.

The chain couples TRBV14 to TRBJ1-1; D ambiguous. Trimming left V 3 bases short and J 5 bases short, with 16 bases between. Germline-derived CDR1 and CDR2 are SGHDN and FVKESK. The CDR3 has 15 residues. The CDR3 reads CASSHMTERRTEAFF. The CDR3 DNA reads TGTGCCAGCAGCCATATGACTGAAAGGAGGACTGAAGCTTTCTTT.